This T cell receptor (beta chain) was sequenced in a study of blood T cell repertoires in COVID-19 (dated by TCRdb to 2020 to 2021). At the level of the whole study: Collaborator samples came from the United States, Italy and Spain and covered acute and convalescent phases of COVID-19. The prospective study material was composed of cDNA or gDNA derived from T cells, B-cell-depleted T cells, or PBMCs. The dataset comprised deeply sampled blood TCRbeta repertoires from subjects exposed to, actively infected with, or recovered from COVID-19. The repertoires were released in a freely available public database intended as a resource for research on the immune response to SARS-CoV-2. The samples were drawn from two sources: the first 160 participants of the ongoing ImmuneRACE study, and 1,000 to 1,500 subjects contributed by 6 global collaborators. A de-identified subject ID, COVID-19 status, age in years and sex were almost always included in the sample metadata. Where HLA class I and class II types were available, the types were taken from metadata supplied by the sample provider, not from assay-based typing. Study-wide findings and limitations: The amount of clinical and demographic metadata varied by source and participant and was provided uncurated.

Looking up the germline V gene (reference sequence) yields CDR1 LNHDA and CDR2 SQIVND. The junction shows trimming of 3 bases on V and 2 bases on J, plus 27 bases between the germline ends. There are 20 amino acids in the CDR3, from cysteine to phenylalanine inclusive. This entry keeps only the CDR3 DNA: 60 bases, framed from base 1. TCRbeta CDR3 regions were amplified from genomic DNA using the immunoSEQ Assay, a bias-controlled multiplex PCR. In the authors' own workflow: Within the assay, amplification of reference gene primers was used to estimate how many nucleated cells each sample contained. To quantify the absolute abundance of each unique TCRbeta CDR3 rearrangement, sequence reads were collapsed and filtered. Productive Simpson clonality was computed per sample as the square root of Simpson's diversity index over productive rearrangements. The immuneACCESS repertoire file appears here via TCRdb, limited to in-frame rearrangements. These files lack a portion of the clones; in checked studies, under half of the deficit traces to unresolved V genes, and the cause of the others is not known. From that table come the V and J calls and clone size; the DNA was used to work out D and trimming. The sample yields 72,000 or so clones; approximately 85% were counted once. The ten largest clonotypes hold approximately 35% of the sample.

The collaborating institutions used their own protocols to collect whole blood in K2EDTA tubes. Collaborator samples were shipped for TCRbeta analysis as frozen whole blood, isolated PBMCs, or DNA extracted from either sample type. About this clone itself: Its specific antigen is unknown. No base quality values were provided; no much bigger clone lies one nucleotide off.

Sequenced input: peripheral blood. This clonotype was sampled from a woman of 80 years or more with active or convalescent COVID-19. The V and J segments used are TRBV19 and TRBJ2-3; TRBD1 could be the D gene, as 5 bases match. The sequenced DNA is TGTGCCAGTAGTATCCCCTTGGGTGTCGAAGGGGTTTATCCCACAGATACGCAGTATTTT. The resulting protein is CASSIPLGVEGVYPTDTQYF.